This TCR beta chain is from a study of regulatory T cells in long-lasting Graves disease. The time point: newly diagnosed GD, antithyroid drugs for less than 3 months. The TCR library was made from RNA that had been extracted from PBMCs in TRIzol. Nine milliliters of peripheral blood were taken and placed in EDTA tubes. Arm-PCR of CDR3 regions with iRepertoire HTBI primers generated TCR beta libraries. TCRdb passed the multiplex PCR reads through MiXCR, listing each CDR3 protein once. Among about 400,000 distinct CDR3 sequences listed, around 15% were seen once. The junction had 11 bases not matched to a gene; V was cut back by 6 bases and J by 4 bases. CDR3 length: 17 amino acids. Germline V gene lookup returns CDR1 SGHAT and CDR2 FQDESV (reference sequence). The same sample was also studied in work on T cells in Graves' hyperthyroidism and ophthalmopathy.

The chain combines TRBV11-1 with TRBJ2-7; TRBD2 matches at 14 bases. The sequences come from peripheral blood mononuclear cells (PBMCs), collected at new diagnosis, from a patient treated with antithyroid drugs. This TCR derives from a woman between 18 and 29 years old with Graves disease. The CDR3 nucleotides are TGTGCCAGCAGTCTAACCGGGACTAGCGGGAGCGGATACGAGCAGTACTTC. Its translation: CASSLTGTSGSGYEQYF.